The clone carrying this TCR beta chain was seen repeatedly, ten times or more. Its antigen is not identified. The CDR3 extends over 13 amino acids. Trimming stripped 3 bases from V and 5 bases from J, with 10 bases between. CDR1 is LNHDA, CDR2 SQIVND, per germline (reference sequence). This sample was included in a study of CD8+CD57+ T cells in acquired aplastic anemia. Study at large: On average, sorted CD4+ and CD8+ cells gave 2.5 to 4 ug of DNA. Among healthy donors, CD4+ cells averaged roughly 9.8 million reads. Study-level findings and limits: In CD8+ cells, Simpson's diversity showed no significant difference between patients and controls. Both patients and controls carried the same twenty-nine CD8+ CDR3 sequences.

Profiles of TCR beta VDJ and CDR3 were generated from a genomic DNA template. TCRdb used MiXCR to reprocess the reads, holding one entry per CDR3 protein. Altogether some 200,000 distinct CDR3 sequences are present, 30% to 40% being singletons, with the ten largest covering around 1.1%. The chain links TRBV19 to TRBJ2-5; D not certain. The receptor was isolated from a human donor in good health, serving as a control. The sample consisted of sorted CD4+, CD8+, or CD8+CD57+ T cells (not recorded which) from PBMCs. In DNA, the CDR3 is TGTGCCAGTAGTATTTCAGGTTCGGAGACCCAGTACTTC. The encoded protein is CASSISGSETQYF.